Shown below are 30 T cell receptor beta chains from a single sample sequenced in a study of cytomegalovirus exposure and HLA in healthy donors. Only in-frame clones appear in the TCRdb table, and some are missing; sequencing was by immunoSEQ multiplex PCR. The sample comprises tens of thousands of clones, around 93% of which are singletons, and 7% rests with the top ten. The sample consisted of PBMCs. Receptors originate from a woman between 18 and 29 years old in good health and CMV-seropositive.

The rearrangement links TRBV19 to TRBJ1-2; 10 bases line up with TRBD1. V was clipped by 7 bases and J by 5 bases; unmatched bases: 10. The CDR3 contains 15 residues. Germline V gene sequence: CDR1 LNHDA, CDR2 SQIVND (reference sequence). CDR3 DNA: TGTGCCAGTACCATGGGGCGACAGGGGGCATATGGCTACACCTTC. Translation: CASTMGRQGAYGYTF.

The chain joins TRBV15 to TRBJ1-2; 9 positions match TRBD1. This CDR3 spans 13 amino acids. J lost 5 bases, V lost 7 bases, and 5 bases had no gene match. CDR1 is LNHNV and CDR2 is YYDKDF in the germline V gene (reference sequence). The CDR3 reads CATTGTGSYGYTF. DNA for the CDR3: TGTGCCACCACCGGGACAGGGAGTTATGGCTACACCTTC.

This clone was seen once. This sequence joins TRBV29-1 and TRBJ1-2; 7 nucleotides agree with TRBD1. The CDR3 sequence is 11 residues long. The germline V gene encodes CDR1 SQVTM and CDR2 ANQGSEA. CDR3 sequence (DNA): TGCGGGGGGACAGCAGCTTATGGCTACACCTTC. The encoded protein is CGGTAAYGYTF.

This chain links TRBV27 with TRBJ2-1, with D perhaps TRBD2 (6 bases). The ends were cut back, 6 bases at V and 3 bases at J, with 24 bases in the middle. The CDR3 is made up of 18 amino acids. Germline V gene data show CDR1 as MNHEY and CDR2 as SMNVEV (reference sequence). CDR3 nucleotides: TGTGCCAGCAGCCCTCCCCACCCCACGGGGGTATACTACAATGAGCAGTTCTTC. Protein product: CASSPPHPTGVYYNEQFF.

This clone was seen a single time. This sample also contains other DNA sequences that code for the same CDR3. The chain is built from TRBV29-1 and TRBJ2-1; TRBD2 agrees at 10 bases. CDR1 is SQVTM, CDR2 ANQGSEA, per germline. The CDR3 spans 15 residues. Trimming cost V 7 bases and J 4 bases; bases outside gene matches: 10. The CDR3 DNA reads as TGCAGCGCTCCGGGACTAGCGTACTCTTACAATGAGCAGTTCTTC. It codes for CSAPGLAYSYNEQFF.

The chain links TRBV6-5 to TRBJ2-1; D gene ambiguous. Germline V gene sequence: CDR1 MNHEY, CDR2 SVGAGI. V lost 0 bases, J lost 2 bases, and 8 bases lay in between. The CDR3 runs to 15 residues. In nucleotides, the CDR3 is TGTGCCAGCAGTTACTCACGAGTCCCCTACAATGAGCAGTTCTTC. It is translated as CASSYSRVPYNEQFF.

The V and J genes are TRBV7-3 and TRBJ1-5, with D unclear. This CDR3 spans 13 amino acids. Trimming removed 3 bases at V and 0 bases at J, with 3 bases between. In germline, CDR1 is SGHTA, CDR2 FQGTGA. The CDR3 spells CASSLSSNQPQHF. For the CDR3, the DNA is TGTGCCAGCAGCTTGAGTAGCAATCAGCCCCAGCATTTT.

The CDR3 here is CASSQTPGRRSSYNSPLHF. CDR3 nucleotide sequence: TGCGCCAGCAGCCAAACCCCTGGGAGACGTAGCTCCTATAATTCACCCCTCCACTTT. The chain combines TRBV4-3 with TRBJ1-6, with D unresolved. This CDR3 is 19 amino acids long. Looked up from germline, CDR1 is LGHNA and CDR2 is YSLEER. V was clipped by 2 bases and J by 0 bases, with 17 bases between them.

The genes are TRBV5-1 and TRBJ1-1; maybe TRBD1 (6 bases). Trimming cost V 4 bases and J 4 bases, with 17 bases left between them. This CDR3 contains 15 residues. Germline CDR1 SGHRS, CDR2 YFSETQ. The CDR3 coding sequence is TGCGCCAGCAGCCCCAAACAGGGTTCGGGCACTGAAGCTTTCTTT. Its translation is CASSPKQGSGTEAFF.

The chain has TRBV6-6 and TRBJ1-1; no firm D call. The CDR3 has 14 amino acids. V lost 0 bases to trimming and J lost 0 bases, with 5 bases between them. Germline CDR1 reads MNHNY; CDR2 reads SVGAGI (reference sequence). CDR3 sequence (DNA): TGTGCCAGCAGTTACTCGTCTGTGAACACTGAAGCTTTCTTT. This translates into CASSYSSVNTEAFF.

This chain links TRBV7-3 with TRBJ2-5; D call uncertain. Germline assignment: CDR1 SGHTA and CDR2 FQGTGA. The V gene lost 3 bases and the J gene lost 0 bases, with 5 bases spanning the gap. The CDR3 length is 13 residues. CDR3 nucleotides: TGTGCCAGCAGCTTTCGGTACCAAGAGACCCAGTACTTC. This translates into CASSFRYQETQYF.

V is TRBV6-5 and J is TRBJ2-2; TRBD2 aligns across 12 bases. The CDR3 spans 14 residues. V shed 6 bases and J 7 bases; nucleotides not matched to a gene: 3. Germline V lookup: CDR1 MNHEY, CDR2 SVGAGI. The CDR3 nucleotides read TGTGCCAGCAGGACTAGCGGGAGAGTCGGGGAGCTGTTTTTT. This sequence encodes CASRTSGRVGELFF.

The chain has TRBV9 and TRBJ2-2, with TRBD2 matching over 9 bases. CDR1 is SGDLS and CDR2 is YYNGEE in the germline V gene. CDR3 length equals 17 residues. V shed 4 bases and J 3 bases; nucleotides not matched to a gene: 10. CDR3 loop: CASSPRGAGGHTGELFF. As DNA, the CDR3 is TGTGCCAGCAGCCCCCGTGGAGCGGGGGGCCACACCGGGGAGCTGTTTTTT.

This clone appeared a single time. In nucleotides, the CDR3 is TGTGCCAGCAGCTTCGGACAGAACTATGGCTACACCTTC. It codes for CASSFGQNYGYTF. V is TRBV7-9 and J is TRBJ1-2, with a weak D call TRBD1 (6 bases). CDR1 SEHNR and CDR2 FQNEAQ come from the germline V gene (reference sequence). The CDR3 loop spans 13 amino acids. Trimming left V 3 bases short and J 2 bases short, with 7 bases between. The entire variable domain, with the rest obtained from reference TRBV7-9 and TRBJ1-2, is as follows: DTGVSQNPRHKITKRGQNVTFRCDPISEHNRLYWYRQTLGQGPEFLTYFQNEAQLEKSRLLSDRFSAERPKGSFSTLEIQRTEQGDSAMYLCASSFGQNYGYTFGSGTRLTVV.

The chain's CDR3 is CASSLAGTSGSANTGELFF. In nucleotides, the CDR3 is TGCGCCAGCAGCTTGGCCGGGACTAGCGGGTCCGCGAACACCGGGGAGCTGTTTTTT. The chain couples TRBV5-1 to TRBJ2-2, with 12 bases fitting TRBD2. In germline, CDR1 is SGHRS, CDR2 YFSETQ. The V and J ends lost 0 bases and 0 bases, in that order; junction bases with no gene match: 6. CDR3 length: 19 amino acids.

The chain combines TRBV30 with TRBJ1-1; D is ambiguous. Germline lookup yields CDR1 GTSNPN and CDR2 SVGIG (reference sequence). The CDR3 length is 12 residues. Trimming removed 2 bases from V and 4 bases from J, with 8 bases in between. CDR3 DNA sequence: TGTGCCTGGAGTAGGGAGGGCACTGAAGCTTTCTTT. This codes for CAWSREGTEAFF.

This clone was seen only once. The chain has TRBV11-2 and TRBJ2-7; D not resolved. This CDR3 has 15 amino acids. The ends were cut back, 3 bases at V and 0 bases at J, with 12 bases in the middle. CDR1 is SGHAT and CDR2 is FQNNGV in the germline V gene. In DNA form, the CDR3 reads TGTGCCAGCAGCTTTTCTAGTACGGGCTCCTACGAGCAGTACTTC. It encodes CASSFSSTGSYEQYF.

Of note for this clone: The germline gene is not matched at one end of the junction; a read error may be the cause. The CDR3 spells CAITGQENYGYIF. The CDR3, as DNA: TGTGCCATCACGGGACAGGAGAACTATGGCTACATCTTC. The chain employs TRBV10-3 and TRBJ1-2, with TRBD1 matching over 8 bases. The V gene's germline CDR1 is ENHRY and CDR2 SYGVKD. CDR3 length: 13 residues.

The V and J genes are TRBV7-8 and TRBJ2-1; a possible D gene is TRBD1 (6 bases). Trimming left V 3 bases short and J 2 bases short, with 8 bases between. CDR1 and CDR2 from the germline V gene are SGHVS and FQNEAQ. The CDR3 totals 14 residues. In DNA, the CDR3 is TGTGCCAGCAGCTTCGGGACACCCTACAATGAGCAGTTCTTC. It yields the protein CASSFGTPYNEQFF.

The chain joins TRBV18 to TRBJ1-2; a weak D match, TRBD1 (5 bases). In germline, CDR1 is KGHSH, CDR2 LQKENI. The CDR3 is 14 amino acids. The V and J ends lost 3 bases and 1 base respectively, with 9 bases between them. The CDR3 DNA follows: TGTGCCAGCTCACCGGCAGGGTTTAACTATGGCTACACCTTC. Translation: CASSPAGFNYGYTF.

This clone was recorded only once. This sequence joins TRBV19 and TRBJ2-5; a possible D gene is TRBD1 (5 bases). Trimming stripped 1 base from V and 2 bases from J, with 11 bases between. The CDR3 contains 15 residues. Germline CDR1 LNHDA, CDR2 SQIVND (reference sequence). CDR3 DNA: TGTGCCAGTAGTATAGCAGACAGCCCTCAAGAGACCCAGTACTTC. Protein: CASSIADSPQETQYF.

The count of this clone is one. The chain combines TRBV7-6 with TRBJ2-7, with 8 bases that match TRBD1. Germline CDR1 and CDR2: SGHVS and FNYEAQ. After removal of 1 base from V and 4 bases from J, the junction contained 9 bases not matched to a gene. The CDR3 contains 16 residues. The chain's CDR3 is CASSLDSGTGGYEQYF. The DNA of the CDR3 is TGTGCCAGCAGCTTAGATTCGGGCACAGGGGGATACGAGCAGTACTTC. The full variable domain, rest sourced from reference TRBV7-6 and TRBJ2-7, is GAGVSQSPRYKVTKRGQDVALRCDPISGHVSLYWYRQALGQGPEFLTYFNYEAQQDKSGLPNDRFSAERPEGSISTLTIQRTEQRDSAMYRCASSLDSGTGGYEQYFGPGTRLTVT.

V usage is TRBV19 and J usage is TRBJ1-1; a possible D gene is TRBD1 (6 bases). CDR3 length equals 11 residues. V lost 6 bases and J 10 bases, leaving 12 bases between the germline ends. CDR1 and CDR2 from the germline V gene are LNHDA and SQIVND (reference sequence). CDR3 loop: CASRTGEGAFF. The CDR3 DNA reads TGTGCCAGTAGGACAGGAGAAGGAGCTTTCTTT.

The V gene is TRBV6-6, the J gene TRBJ2-1, with TRBD2 as a possible D gene (5 bases). This CDR3 has 15 amino acids. Trimming pared 6 bases from V and 0 bases from J, leaving 12 bases between. CDR1 is MNHNY, CDR2 SVGAGI, per germline (reference sequence). DNA for the CDR3: TGTGCCAGCAGCCCGAGCGGAAGCTCCTACAATGAGCAGTTCTTC. Its protein product is CASSPSGSSYNEQFF.

This chain links TRBV5-4 with TRBJ2-7; a weak D match, TRBD1 (7 bases). Per the germline V gene, CDR1 is SGHNT and CDR2 is YYREEE (reference sequence). The CDR3 consists of 14 residues. V dropped 4 bases and J dropped 7 bases, with 18 bases sitting between them. CDR3 in amino acids: CASSTEDRAGEQYF. The CDR3 bases are TGTGCCAGCAGCACAGAAGACAGGGCGGGAGAGCAGTACTTC.

DNA of the CDR3: TGTGCCAGCAGCCGCGGGACAGACAATCAGCCCCAGCATTTT. Its translation: CASSRGTDNQPQHF. The J gene is TRBJ1-5, the V gene TRBV5-6; TRBD1 agrees at 7 bases. The CDR3 has 14 residues. Germline CDR1 reads SGHDT; CDR2 reads YYEEEE. V was clipped by 4 bases and J by 3 bases; unmatched bases: 4.

The chain combines TRBV28 with TRBJ2-1, with 7 positions matching TRBD2. Germline loops: CDR1 MDHEN, CDR2 SYDVKM. This CDR3 is built from 17 residues. V was clipped by 3 bases and J by 2 bases; unmatched bases: 10. Here the CDR3 reads CASSFRTSAGPYNEQFF. In DNA form, the CDR3 reads TGTGCCAGCAGTTTCCGAACCTCAGCGGGACCCTACAATGAGCAGTTCTTC.

The chain uses TRBV27 and TRBJ1-5; D gene ambiguous. The ends were cut back, 6 bases at V and 2 bases at J, with 14 bases in the middle. This CDR3 is built from 15 residues. Per the germline V gene, CDR1 is MNHEY and CDR2 is SMNVEV (reference sequence). CDR3 sequence reads: CASREVQKGNQPQHF. The CDR3 region has the DNA TGTGCCAGCAGGGAGGTCCAAAAGGGCAATCAGCCCCAGCATTTT.

The chain recombines TRBV29-1 with TRBJ1-6, with D hard to call. The V gene lost 5 bases and the J gene lost 7 bases, with 12 bases spanning the gap. The CDR3 contains 13 residues. Germline V CDR1 and CDR2: SQVTM, ANQGSEA. The CDR3 nucleotides are TGCAGCGTTTCGCACGGGGAAAATTCACCCCTCCACTTT. It translates to CSVSHGENSPLHF. Full variable domain (missing parts from reference TRBV29-1 and TRBJ1-6): SAVISQKPSRDICQRGTSLTIQCQVDSQVTMMFWYRQQPGQSLTLIATANQGSEATYESGFVIDKFPISRPNLTFSTLTVSNMSPEDSSIYLCSVSHGENSPLHFGNGTRLTVT.

The chain recombines TRBV7-2 with TRBJ2-1; 10 nucleotides line up with TRBD2. The CDR3 is 13 residues long. Germline CDR1 is SGHTA and CDR2 is FQGNSA. The J segment lost 9 bases and the V segment lost 6 bases, leaving 5 bases of the junction unmatched. CDR3 residues: CASSFGTSVEQFF. The CDR3 DNA is TGTGCCAGCAGTTTCGGGACTAGCGTTGAGCAGTTCTTC.